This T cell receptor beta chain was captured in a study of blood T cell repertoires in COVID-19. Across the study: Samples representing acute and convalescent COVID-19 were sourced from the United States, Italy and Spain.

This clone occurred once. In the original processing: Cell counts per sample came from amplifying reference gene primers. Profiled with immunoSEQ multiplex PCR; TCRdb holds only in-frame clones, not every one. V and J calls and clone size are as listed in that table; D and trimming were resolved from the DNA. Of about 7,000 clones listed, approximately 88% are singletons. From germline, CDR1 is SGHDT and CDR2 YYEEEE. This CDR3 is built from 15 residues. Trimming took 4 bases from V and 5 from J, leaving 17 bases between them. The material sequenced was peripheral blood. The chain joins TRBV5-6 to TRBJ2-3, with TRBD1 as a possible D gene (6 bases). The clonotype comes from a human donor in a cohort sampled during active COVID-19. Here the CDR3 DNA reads TGTGCCAGCAGCACCCAAGGGGGTGCCTTAGATACGCAGTATTTT. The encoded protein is CASSTQGGALDTQYF.